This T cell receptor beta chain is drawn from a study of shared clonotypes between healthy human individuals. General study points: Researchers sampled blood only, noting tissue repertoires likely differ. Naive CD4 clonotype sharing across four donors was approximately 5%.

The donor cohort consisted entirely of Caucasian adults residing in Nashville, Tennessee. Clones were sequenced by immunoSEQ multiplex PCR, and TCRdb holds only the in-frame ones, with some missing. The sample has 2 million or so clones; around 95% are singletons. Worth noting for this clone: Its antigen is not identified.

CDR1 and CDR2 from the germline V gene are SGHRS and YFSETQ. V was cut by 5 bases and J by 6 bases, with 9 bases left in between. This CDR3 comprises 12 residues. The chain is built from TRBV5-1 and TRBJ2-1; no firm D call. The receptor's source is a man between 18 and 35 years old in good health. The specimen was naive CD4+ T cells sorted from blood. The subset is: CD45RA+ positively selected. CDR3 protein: CASRLTSNEQFF. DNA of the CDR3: TGCGCCAGCAGGTTGACGAGCAATGAGCAGTTCTTC.